The source of this TCR beta chain is a study of neurological immune-mediated disorders. There are a few counts of this clonotype. TCRdb used MiXCR to reprocess the 5' RACE reads, holding one entry per CDR3 protein. Among 46,000 or so distinct CDR3 sequences listed, less than 5% were seen once. V was pared by 5 bases and J by 4 bases, with 4 bases of the junction left unmatched. This CDR3 has 14 residues. Germline V lookup: CDR1 SGHTA, CDR2 FQGTGA. The TCR was taken from a woman aged 55-69 years with multiple sclerosis. The sequenced sample was PBMCs. The rearrangement uses TRBV7-3 and TRBJ1-1; TRBD1 aligns across 10 bases. CDR3 sequence reads: CASSKTGGVTEAFF. The CDR3 region has the DNA TGTGCCAGCAGCAAGACAGGGGGCGTCACTGAAGCTTTCTTT.